This paragraph reports one T cell receptor (beta chain). Repertoires were generated with immunoSEQ multiplex PCR, while TCRdb's copy carries only in-frame clones and drops some. The data contain over 110,000 clones, approximately 86% of them seen just once; the ten biggest clones take up around 10%. This entry is derived from a study of cytomegalovirus exposure and HLA in healthy donors. The receptor comes from a man younger than 30 in good health and CMV-seropositive. The sequenced material came from PBMCs.

CDR3 nucleotides: TGTGCCAGCAGCTTAGGGCGGGAGGGCTATGGCTACACCTTC. Amino acids: CASSLGREGYGYTF. V gene TRBV11-2 combines with J gene TRBJ1-2; D is unclear. The CDR3 is 14 amino acids. CDR1 is SGHAT and CDR2 is FQNNGV in the germline V gene. V was clipped by 1 base and J by 4 bases, with 10 bases between them.